Listed below are T cell receptor beta chains from one sample, sequenced in a study of T cells in Graves' hyperthyroidism and ophthalmopathy. TCRdb itself ran the multiplex PCR reads through MiXCR, one entry per CDR3 protein. The sample comprises 350,000 or so distinct CDR3 sequences, roughly 20% of which are singletons, and 15% rests with the top ten. Sequencing was carried out using blood. These receptors were taken from a woman aged 35 to 49 with Graves' ophthalmopathy. Each CDR3 is given without its conserved first and last residue. The order of the fields is J gene, V gene, clone size, CDR3 protein. Clone size is stated in some rows and not others, as once, few, many or a class when expanded.

TRBJ1-2 TRBV12-3/TRBV12-4 many ASSLMGVAIYT
TRBJ2-7 TRBV11-2 NA ASSRQAGGAASEQY
TRBJ2-7 TRBV7-2 many ASSLGRGLAGKNYEQY
TRBJ1-2 TRBV30 many AWRGDDIDYGYT
TRBJ1-1 TRBV6-1 NA ASSPRTGTAF
TRBJ2-2 TRBV11-2 many ASSLDGQFGELF
TRBJ2-6 TRBV7-3 many ASSLRAGVSGANVLT
TRBJ2-2 TRBV2 many ASSVDGRGGELF
TRBJ2-2 TRBV7-3 many ASSLLVGQINTGELF
TRBJ2-7 TRBV3-1 many ASSQGLVLPGQGSYEQY
TRBJ2-7 TRBV19 many ASRSPGRTYEQY
TRBJ2-7 TRBV6-5 many ASSFWRGTSGSSKSSYEQY
TRBJ1-1 TRBV28 many ASRSISEAF
TRBJ2-7 TRBV12-3/TRBV12-4 NA ASSLGTGGNYEQY
TRBJ2-5 TRBV4-2 few ASSQVMTSGSGETQY
TRBJ2-7 TRBV7-9 NA ASSDSTSGEQY
TRBJ2-7 TRBV20-1 many SARGWGIEQY
TRBJ2-1 TRBV24-1 many ATAAQVTGEQF
TRBJ2-5 TRBV11-2 few ASSQGTSGREEAQY
TRBJ1-2 TRBV12-3/TRBV12-4 many ASSPPNLWQGMYGYT
TRBJ2-4 TRBV30 few AWSFGGGNIQY
TRBJ2-7 TRBV27 many ASSFLASRYYEQY
TRBJ2-7 TRBV20-1 many SADRGGEQY
TRBJ1-1 TRBV29-1 many SVVKMNTEAF
TRBJ1-1 TRBV4-1 NA ASSHALTGTNTEAF
TRBJ2-2 TRBV19 many ATQGQNTGELF
TRBJ2-5 TRBV28 many ASSPRTGGRETQY
TRBJ2-5 TRBV28 NA ASSLWDRGETQY
TRBJ2-7 TRBV7-8 many ASSPRTAYEQY
TRBJ2-5 TRBV12-3/TRBV12-4 many ASSRLEGKETQY
TRBJ2-2 TRBV6-4 NA ASRTSGRADTGELF
TRBJ1-1 TRBV14 many ASSPGRRIMNTEAF
TRBJ2-7 TRBV4-3 many ASSQDRSASYEQY
TRBJ1-1 TRBV12-3/TRBV12-4 many ASSVFTEAF
TRBJ2-7 TRBV9 many ASSVAGFSYEQY
TRBJ2-7 TRBV5-1 NA ASSPGGSGGLNSYEQY
TRBJ1-1 TRBV7-3 many ASTKVGGTEAF
TRBJ2-2 TRBV4-2 many ASSQDTDSRTGELF
TRBJ2-7 TRBV6-1 few ASIPGTGTEQY
TRBJ2-5 TRBV25-1 many ASSELADLAQETQY
TRBJ2-2 TRBV28 many ASSLFGLDKVESTGELF